This T cell receptor beta chain was sequenced in a study of metastatic and nonmetastatic thyroid tumors. Prior to thyroid surgery, none of the patients had received any treatment. Study results and caveats: The reported finding was significantly higher TCR beta diversity in malignant thyroid tumors relative to benign nodules, in blood and tumor.

This clone was counted ten times or more. Its target is unknown. A much more abundant neighbour one base away suggests this may be a read error. TCRdb reprocessed the PCR reads via MiXCR. This table holds around 20,000 clones, roughly 22% found once. What was sequenced was adjacent normal tissue. The receptor was isolated from a female donor with papillary thyroid cancer or a benign thyroid nodule (not recorded which). Some clones in this sample may be carry-over from other donors' samples.

The CDR3 bases are TGCAGTGCTTCCCTCCCTAGCGGCTATATGAATACGCAGTATTTT. Residues: CSASLPSGYMNTQYF. V gene TRBV20-1 combines with J gene TRBJ2-3; 7 bases line up with TRBD2. Germline-derived CDR1 and CDR2 are DFQATT and SNEGSKA (reference sequence). The CDR3 is made up of 15 amino acids. With 5 bases clipped from V and 7 bases from J, the junction kept 15 bases outside the gene matches.